The 21 T cell receptor beta chains below come from one sample, sequenced in a study of T-cell reconstitution after alpha-beta-depleted transplantation in children (dated by TCRdb to about 2016). The treatment or condition label for this specimen denotes: allogeneic hematopoietic cell transplantation with graft depleted of TCRalphabeta T cells and CD19 B cells. Preparation of the library involved PCR. Sequencing used an Illumina HiSeq 2500. TCR library preparation used molecular barcoding, with unique molecular identifiers applied to normalize quantification of the TCRbeta repertoire. TCRdb redid the processing of the public reads, applying fastp at Q25 and MiXCR, and retained in-frame beta chains. One record per CDR3 amino acid sequence lists the most common genes and DNA. The sample table records 550,000 to 800,000 distinct CDR3 sequences; approximately 14% of these occur just once. 0.79% of the sample rests with the top ten.

The source material was PBMCs, sampled before TCRalphabeta/CD19-depleted stem cell transplant. The receptors shown here come from a girl under 10 years old with congenital amegakaryocytic thrombocytopenia, due to receive a stem cell transplant.

There are many counts of this clonotype. The chain combines TRBV20-1 with TRBJ2-1, with 7 bases fitting TRBD2. Germline-derived CDR1 and CDR2 are DFQATT and SNEGSKA (reference sequence). V lost 5 bases and J lost 5; bases outside the gene matches: 9. The CDR3 has 14 amino acids. CDR3: CSASSSGENNEQFF. CDR3 sequence (DNA): TGCAGTGCTTCGTCCAGCGGGGAAAACAATGAGCAGTTCTTC.

This clonotype occurred many times. The gene calls are TRBV20-1 and TRBJ2-2, with D unresolved. Between the trimmed V and J ends, which lost 6 bases and 1 base, there was a span of 9 bases. Per germline, CDR1 DFQATT and CDR2 SNEGSKA (reference sequence). CDR3 length: 13 residues. CDR3 bases: TGCAGTGCGGTCAGGAAGAACACCGGGGAGCTGTTTTTT. As protein: CSAVRKNTGELFF.

The chain is built from TRBV20-1 and TRBJ2-5, with 10 bases lining up with TRBD2. Germline loops: CDR1 DFQATT, CDR2 SNEGSKA (reference sequence). Unmatched junction bases numbered 3, after V lost 5 bases and J lost 0 bases. This CDR3 has 14 amino acids. The CDR3 is CSAFLAGDQETQYF. The CDR3, as DNA: TGCAGTGCTTTCCTAGCGGGAGACCAAGAGACCCAGTACTTC.

The chain recombines TRBV20-1 with TRBJ2-7; D is undetermined. V was pared by 3 bases and J by 5 bases, with 17 bases between. The CDR3 has 14 residues. The germline CDR1 and CDR2 sequences are DFQATT and SNEGSKA (reference sequence). This chain's CDR3 is CSARVLGFPDEQYF. The CDR3 nucleotides are TGCAGTGCTAGGGTTCTCGGATTTCCGGACGAGCAGTACTTC.

This clonotype was seen a handful of times. J is TRBJ2-1 and V is TRBV14, with 11 bases lining up with TRBD2. Per germline, CDR1 SGHDN and CDR2 FVKESK. V trimming: 0 bases; J trimming: 9 bases; junction bases outside the gene matches: 7. The CDR3 is 16 amino acids. This CDR3 reads CASSQEYGLAGGEQFF. CDR3 bases: TGTGCCAGCAGCCAAGAGTACGGCCTAGCGGGAGGTGAGCAGTTCTTC.

V gene TRBV4-2 combines with J gene TRBJ2-3; the match to TRBD2 covers 13 bases. Germline V CDR1 and CDR2: LGHNA, YNFKEQ. There are 15 residues in the CDR3. With V trimmed by 2 bases and J by 10 bases, 6 bases remained unmatched. The CDR3 bases are TGTGCCAGCAGCCAATTTGGGACTAGCGGGACGTCGCAGTATTTT. This translates into CASSQFGTSGTSQYF.

The rearrangement joins TRBV20-1 to TRBJ2-2; D unresolved. V lost 5 bases, J lost 6 bases, and 7 bases lay in between. Germline V gene data show CDR1 as DFQATT and CDR2 as SNEGSKA (reference sequence). The CDR3 has 11 amino acids. The CDR3 sequence is CSAGDAGELFF. CDR3 nucleotides: TGCAGTGCTGGCGACGCCGGGGAGCTGTTTTTT.

This clonotype was observed many times. The genes are TRBV7-2 and TRBJ1-2; 7 nucleotides line up with TRBD1. The trim removed 4 bases at V and 8 bases at J, leaving 4 bases unmatched. The CDR3 spans 12 residues. Per the germline V gene, CDR1 is SGHTA and CDR2 is FQGNSA. The CDR3 region is CASSYGTEGYTF. CDR3 bases: TGTGCCAGCAGCTATGGGACAGAAGGCTACACCTTC.

The chain links TRBV6-2 or TRBV6-3 to TRBJ2-1; 10 bases agree with TRBD2. The CDR3 length is 18 residues. Per germline, CDR1 MNHEY and CDR2 SVGEGT. Trimming at V came to 2 bases and at J to 6 bases, leaving 13 bases not matched to a gene. CDR3 amino acids: CASSYRVLTSGFSNEQFF. The CDR3 DNA reads as TGTGCCAGCAGTTACAGAGTCTTGACTAGCGGGTTTTCCAATGAGCAGTTCTTC.

The CDR3 sequence is CASSLTQAYEQYF. The CDR3 DNA sequence: TGCGCCAGCAGCTTGACTCAAGCCTACGAGCAGTACTTC. The chain carries TRBV5-1 and TRBJ2-7; D not certain. V was cut by 1 base and J by 2 bases, with 7 bases left in between. The CDR3 runs 13 residues. Germline V lookup: CDR1 SGHRS, CDR2 YFSETQ.

The table lists this clonotype with many counts. The rearrangement joins TRBV15 to TRBJ1-1; D call uncertain. Germline CDR1 LNHNV, CDR2 YYDKDF (reference sequence). V was pared by 0 bases and J by 4 bases, with 12 bases between. The CDR3 is 15 amino acids. The CDR3 coding sequence is TGTGCCACCAGCAGAGATGAGGGCCCCACCACTGAAGCTTTCTTT. It is translated as CATSRDEGPTTEAFF.

The table lists this clonotype with many counts. This chain uses TRBV27 with TRBJ1-4; 9 positions agree with TRBD1. CDR3 length: 14 amino acids. Germline values: CDR1 MNHEY, CDR2 SMNVEV (reference sequence). The J segment lost 7 bases and the V segment lost 7 bases, leaving 7 bases of the junction unmatched. The CDR3 reads CASTGTGKGEKLFF. CDR3 DNA: TGTGCCAGCACCGGGACAGGGAAAGGTGAAAAACTGTTTTTT.

This clonotype showed up many times. The V and J genes are TRBV7-9 and TRBJ2-5, with D uncertain. Germline-derived CDR1 and CDR2 are SEHNR and FQNEAQ (reference sequence). The V end lost 1 base, the J end lost 5 bases, and 11 bases lay between the germline ends. The CDR3 loop spans 14 amino acids. The CDR3 here is CASSLVALGETQYF. The DNA of the CDR3 is TGTGCCAGCAGCTTAGTTGCTCTGGGGGAGACCCAGTACTTC.

This clonotype was observed a few times. CDR3 coding DNA: TGTGCCAGCAGCCCCTGGGGCAGGGGCCGAGATTCACCCCTCCACTTT. Its translation: CASSPWGRGRDSPLHF. V is TRBV4-2 and J is TRBJ1-6, with D perhaps TRBD1 (6 bases). CDR1 and CDR2 (germline): LGHNA, YNFKEQ. The ends were cut back, 4 bases at V and 8 bases at J, with 18 bases in the middle. CDR3 length: 16 amino acids.

This clonotype was seen a handful of times. This chain joins TRBV7-9 and TRBJ2-3, with unresolved D. CDR1 is SEHNR, CDR2 FQNEAQ, per germline (reference sequence). Trimming took 3 bases from V and 3 from J, leaving 10 bases between them. The CDR3 is 14 amino acids. The CDR3 sequence: CASSFGSLTDTQYF. CDR3 nucleotides: TGTGCCAGCAGCTTTGGAAGTTTAACAGATACGCAGTATTTT.

This clonotype was recorded many times. CDR3 sequence (DNA): TGCAGTGCTAGCCCCAGCCCCGATGAGCAGTTCTTC. This sequence encodes CSASPSPDEQFF. The gene calls are TRBV20-1 and TRBJ2-1, with unresolved D. There are 12 residues in the CDR3. Between the trimmed V and J ends, which lost 3 bases and 8 bases, there was a span of 11 bases. Germline V gene lookup returns CDR1 DFQATT and CDR2 SNEGSKA (reference sequence).

In this sample, this clonotype turned up many times. The V gene is TRBV7-2, the J gene TRBJ2-3; D perhaps matches TRBD1 (5 bases). Trimming took 4 bases from V and 2 from J, leaving 16 bases between them. Germline CDR1 reads SGHTA; CDR2 reads FQGNSA. The CDR3 has 16 amino acids. CDR3 in amino acids: CASSSGPPGSTDTQYF. As DNA, the CDR3 is TGTGCCAGCAGCTCCGGACCCCCAGGGTCCACAGATACGCAGTATTTT.

V usage is TRBV7-9 and J usage is TRBJ1-6; 8 bases are shared with TRBD1. V lost 5 bases, J lost 9 bases, and 12 bases stayed unmatched. The CDR3 is made up of 16 amino acids. Germline CDR1 SEHNR, CDR2 FQNEAQ (reference sequence). CDR3 protein: CASSGADRGVRSPLHF. In DNA form, the CDR3 reads TGTGCCAGCAGCGGAGCAGACAGGGGAGTACGTTCACCCCTCCACTTT.

This clonotype was detected a few times. The CDR3 loop reads CASSLTAGLAGYNEQFF. In DNA form, the CDR3 reads TGTGCCAGCAGCTTAACGGCGGGACTAGCGGGTTACAATGAGCAGTTCTTC. The chain employs TRBV7-9 and TRBJ2-1, with 12 nucleotides matching TRBD2. The CDR3 is 17 amino acids. Germline V gives CDR1 SEHNR, CDR2 FQNEAQ (reference sequence). The junction had 6 bases not matched to a gene; V was cut back by 2 bases and J by 4 bases.

This clonotype was detected a few times. The chain combines TRBV30 with TRBJ1-1; 7 bases map to TRBD1. Germline V gene data show CDR1 as GTSNPN and CDR2 as SVGIG (reference sequence). J lost 10 bases, V lost 1 base, and 9 bases had no gene match. The CDR3 has 13 amino acids. CDR3 residues: CAWSGGQWRRAFF. The CDR3 DNA sequence: TGTGCCTGGAGTGGGGGACAGTGGCGACGAGCTTTCTTT.

This clonotype was counted many times. The chain is built from TRBV9 and TRBJ2-1, with 10 bases fitting TRBD2. The V and J ends lost 4 bases and 7 bases, in that order; junction bases with no gene match: 8. Germline V CDR1 and CDR2: SGDLS, YYNGEE. The CDR3 extends over 15 amino acids. The CDR3 coding sequence is TGTGCCAGCAGCCGGGGGGCTAGCGGGAGAAATGAGCAGTTCTTC. Encoded protein: CASSRGASGRNEQFF.